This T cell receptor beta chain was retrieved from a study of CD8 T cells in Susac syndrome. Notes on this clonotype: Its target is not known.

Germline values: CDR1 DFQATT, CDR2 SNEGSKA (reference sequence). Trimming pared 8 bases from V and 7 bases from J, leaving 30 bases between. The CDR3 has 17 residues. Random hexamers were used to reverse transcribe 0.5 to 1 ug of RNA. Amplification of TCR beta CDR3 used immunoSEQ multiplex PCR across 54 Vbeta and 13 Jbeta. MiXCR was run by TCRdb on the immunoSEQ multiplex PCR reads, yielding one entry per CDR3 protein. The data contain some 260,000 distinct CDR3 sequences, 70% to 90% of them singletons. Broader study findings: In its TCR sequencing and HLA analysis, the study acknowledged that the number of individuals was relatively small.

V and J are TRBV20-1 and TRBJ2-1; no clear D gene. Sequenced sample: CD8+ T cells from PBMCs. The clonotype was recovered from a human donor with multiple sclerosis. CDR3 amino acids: CSSYVLTGPSSLNEQFF. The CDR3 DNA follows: TGCAGTTCTTACGTCCTTACCGGGCCCTCGTCCCTAAATGAGCAGTTCTTC.